The 25 T cell receptor beta chains listed next were all sequenced from one sample in a study of identical twins. One entry per CDR3 protein, called by TCRdb with MiXCR from the 5' RACE reads. The sample has approximately 240,000 distinct CDR3 sequences; 11% to 15% are singletons. Sequenced material: memory (CD45RO+) T cells sorted from blood. These receptors were collected from a woman between 18 and 30 years old in good health.

The V gene is TRBV29-1, the J gene TRBJ1-1; D gene unclear. Trimming took 7 bases from V and 10 from J, leaving 13 bases between them. The germline V gene has CDR1 SQVTM and CDR2 ANQGSEA. There are 10 residues in the CDR3. As DNA, the CDR3 is TGCAGCGCTGGACTGGGTGTAGCTTTCTTT. Translation gives CSAGLGVAFF. Supplemented by reference TRBV29-1 and TRBJ1-1, the full variable domain reads SAVISQKPSRDICQRGTSLTIQCQVDSQVTMMFWYRQQPGQSLTLIATANQGSEATYESGFVIDKFPISRPNLTFSTLTVSNMSPEDSSIYLCSAGLGVAFFGQGTRLTVV.

This clonotype has a count of ten or more. The chain carries TRBV7-2 and TRBJ2-7; unclear D gene. The germline V gene encodes CDR1 SGHTA and CDR2 FQGNSA. V was clipped by 0 bases and J by 3 bases, with 6 bases between them. The CDR3 loop spans 13 amino acids. The CDR3 protein is CASSLADIYEQYF. The CDR3 DNA sequence: TGTGCCAGCAGCTTAGCAGACATCTACGAGCAGTACTTC.

V is TRBV20-1 and J is TRBJ2-5, with 7 positions matching TRBD2. CDR1 DFQATT and CDR2 SNEGSKA come from the germline V gene (reference sequence). The V and J ends lost 5 bases and 5 bases, in that order; junction bases with no gene match: 14. The CDR3 runs to 15 residues. This CDR3 reads CSAPPYAGALETQYF. The CDR3 nucleotides are TGCAGTGCTCCCCCCTACGCGGGAGCCCTGGAGACCCAGTACTTC.

This sequence joins TRBV7-9 and TRBJ2-3; 13 bases line up with TRBD2. The germline CDR1 and CDR2 sequences are SEHNR and FQNEAQ (reference sequence). The CDR3 spans 16 residues. With 5 bases clipped from V and 3 bases from J, the junction kept 5 bases outside the gene matches. For the CDR3, the DNA is TGTGCCAGCAGCCAGGGACTAGCGGGAAAGACAGATACGCAGTATTTT. Its protein product is CASSQGLAGKTDTQYF.

This clonotype was found a few times. The V call is TRBV20-1, the J call TRBJ2-7, with a tentative D call TRBD2 (5 bases). CDR1 and CDR2 (germline): DFQATT, SNEGSKA (reference sequence). Trimming shortened V by 5 bases and J by 3 bases, and 23 bases separated the two germline ends. The CDR3 contains 16 residues. The CDR3 DNA sequence: TGCAGTGCTCGAAACCCCTCAGCCGGGATAGACTACGAGCAGTACTTC. Translated, it gives CSARNPSAGIDYEQYF.

The rearrangement joins TRBV18 to TRBJ2-5; D is perhaps TRBD1 (5 bases). CDR1 is KGHSH, CDR2 LQKENI, per germline. This CDR3 has 16 amino acids. V gave up 5 bases and J gave up 2 bases, with 18 bases separating them. The CDR3 nucleotides read TGTGCCAGCTCAACCGGTCGACAGATAACACAAGAGACCCAGTACTTC. As protein: CASSTGRQITQETQYF.

This clonotype has only a few counts. This chain connects TRBV20-1 to TRBJ2-1; no clear D. The CDR3 runs to 13 residues. The V and J ends lost 1 base and 3 bases respectively, with 7 bases between them. CDR1 is DFQATT, CDR2 SNEGSKA, per germline (reference sequence). The CDR3 DNA reads TGCAGTGCTAGAGGCCCGGGCTACAATGAGCAGTTCTTC. It specifies CSARGPGYNEQFF.

The chain carries TRBV20-1 and TRBJ1-2, with a weak D call TRBD1 (5 bases). Germline values: CDR1 DFQATT, CDR2 SNEGSKA (reference sequence). The CDR3 is made up of 14 amino acids. The V end was cut by 3 bases, the J end by 4 bases, with 15 bases between. CDR3 in DNA: TGCAGTGCTAGCCGGATGGGGGTTGCCTATGGCTACACCTTC. The encoded protein is CSASRMGVAYGYTF.

The chain uses TRBV5-4 and TRBJ2-5, with 9 bases aligning to TRBD2. V was clipped by 0 bases and J by 11 bases; unmatched bases: 2. This CDR3 has 12 residues. CDR1 and CDR2 from the germline V gene are SGHNT and YYREEE (reference sequence). The CDR3 protein is CASSLEAGGQYF. The CDR3 DNA reads TGTGCCAGCAGCTTGGAAGCGGGGGGACAGTACTTC. Based on the CDR3 plus reference TRBV5-4 and TRBJ2-5, the full variable domain is ETGVTQSPTHLIKTRGQQVTLRCSSQSGHNTVSWYQQALGQGPQFIFQYYREEENGRGNFPPRFSGLQFPNYSSELNVNALELDDSALYLCASSLEAGGQYFGPGTRLLVL.

The CDR3 spells CASILGGGLDTQYF. CDR3 bases: TGTGCCAGTATCTTAGGGGGGGGCTTAGATACGCAGTATTTT. The V and J genes are TRBV7-9 and TRBJ2-3, with D maybe TRBD2 (7 bases). The CDR3 covers 14 residues. Trimming took 9 bases from V and 5 from J, leaving 18 bases between them. Germline values: CDR1 SEHNR, CDR2 FQNEAQ (reference sequence).

This clonotype has a handful of counts. The rearrangement uses TRBV20-1 and TRBJ2-7; 8 bases match TRBD1. Trimming took 5 bases from V and 5 from J; bases not matched to a gene: 11. CDR3 size: 14 residues. The germline gives CDR1 DFQATT, CDR2 SNEGSKA (reference sequence). Here the CDR3 DNA reads TGCAGTGCTGGGGTGGCGACAGGGGCGAACGAGCAGTACTTC. Its protein product is CSAGVATGANEQYF.

V gene TRBV20-1 combines with J gene TRBJ2-2; D ambiguous. The germline CDR1 and CDR2 sequences are DFQATT and SNEGSKA (reference sequence). The CDR3 has 12 residues. V was shortened by 1 base and J by 5 bases, with 5 bases between the two germline ends. The CDR3 loop is CSARVWTGELFF. CDR3 sequence (DNA): TGCAGTGCTAGAGTGTGGACCGGGGAGCTGTTTTTT.

This chain connects TRBV20-1 to TRBJ2-7; either TRBD1 or TRBD2 may supply D (5 bases each). CDR1 is DFQATT and CDR2 is SNEGSKA in the germline V gene (reference sequence). This CDR3 contains 14 residues. The germline V and J ends were trimmed by 5 bases and 2 bases, with 16 bases remaining between them. The DNA of the CDR3 is TGCAGTGCTCTGGGACGGACGAACACCTACGAGCAGTACTTC. Translated: CSALGRTNTYEQYF.

The sample holds a few counts of this clonotype. The chain recombines TRBV7-8 with TRBJ1-3; maybe TRBD1 (5 bases). The CDR3 is made up of 15 amino acids. Germline assignment: CDR1 SGHVS and CDR2 FQNEAQ. The ends were cut back, 5 bases at V and 5 bases at J, with 16 bases in the middle. The CDR3 sequence: CASSEYGAIRNTIYF. CDR3 coding DNA: TGTGCCAGCAGCGAATATGGGGCGATAAGAAACACCATATATTTT.

This clonotype appeared many times. The V call is TRBV12-3 or TRBV12-4, the J call TRBJ1-5; D possibly corresponds to TRBD1 (6 bases). V lost 5 bases and J lost 7, with 15 bases in between. CDR3 length: 14 amino acids. As DNA, the CDR3 is TGTGCCAGCAGTGATACAGGGCGCTTACAGCCCCAGCATTTT. This translates into CASSDTGRLQPQHF.

There are a few counts of this clonotype. The rearrangement joins TRBV29-1 to TRBJ2-5; D could derive from TRBD1 or TRBD2 (6 bases each). The CDR3 runs 14 residues. Germline values: CDR1 SQVTM, CDR2 ANQGSEA. V was cut by 0 bases and J by 5 bases, with 13 bases left in between. CDR3 sequence (DNA): TGCAGCGTTGAAGATCACGGGGGCAGGGAGACCCAGTACTTC. This gives the protein CSVEDHGGRETQYF. Full variable domain (rest looked up from reference TRBV29-1 and TRBJ2-5): SAVISQKPSRDICQRGTSLTIQCQVDSQVTMMFWYRQQPGQSLTLIATANQGSEATYESGFVIDKFPISRPNLTFSTLTVSNMSPEDSSIYLCSVEDHGGRETQYFGPGTRLLVL.

The chain recombines TRBV7-6 with TRBJ2-3; TRBD2 matches 9 bases. Germline-derived CDR1 and CDR2 are SGHVS and FNYEAQ. V lost 5 bases and J lost 4; bases outside the gene matches: 4. This CDR3 spans 14 amino acids. This CDR3 is CASSTGTSSDTQYF. CDR3 in DNA: TGTGCCAGCAGCACCGGGACTAGCTCAGATACGCAGTATTTT.

A few counts support this clonotype. The CDR3 spells CASSLVRGGTRRGEQFF. Here the CDR3 DNA reads TGTGCCAGCAGCTTAGTAAGGGGTGGGACGCGGCGCGGTGAGCAGTTCTTC. The chain has TRBV11-2 and TRBJ2-1; D is perhaps TRBD1 or TRBD2 (5 bases each). The CDR3 has 17 residues. Germline CDR1 is SGHAT and CDR2 is FQNNGV. The V and J ends lost 1 base and 9 bases respectively, with 22 bases between them. The variable domain in full, with the rest retrieved from reference TRBV11-2 and TRBJ2-1, is EAGVAQSPRYKIIEKRQSVAFWCNPISGHATLYWYQQILGQGPKLLIQFQNNGVVDDSQLPKDRFSAERLKGVDSTLKIQPAKLEDSAVYLCASSLVRGGTRRGEQFFGPGTRLTVL.

The chain joins TRBV7-3 to TRBJ2-5; 10 bases agree with TRBD2. After removal of 5 bases from V and 6 bases from J, the junction contained 9 bases not matched to a gene. The CDR3 consists of 15 residues. Germline V CDR1 and CDR2: SGHTA, FQGTGA. CDR3 in DNA: TGTGCCAGCAGCGCACTAAGCGGGGGGGCACAGACCCAGTACTTC. Translation: CASSALSGGAQTQYF.

The V call is TRBV11-2, the J call TRBJ2-3; D may be TRBD2 (6 bases). This CDR3 contains 18 residues. V gave up 1 base and J gave up 0 bases, with 17 bases separating them. CDR1 is SGHAT, CDR2 FQNNGV, per germline. CDR3 bases: TGTGCCAGCAGCTTAGGAGTCGGGGGACGACCTAGCACAGATACGCAGTATTTT. This gives the protein CASSLGVGGRPSTDTQYF.

In this sample, this clonotype turned up many times. This rearrangement joins TRBV27 to TRBJ2-1, with 10 nucleotides matching TRBD2. V lost 3 bases to trimming and J lost 6 bases; unmatched junction nucleotides: 8. Germline V gene data show CDR1 as MNHEY and CDR2 as SMNVEV (reference sequence). The length of the CDR3 is 16 residues. The CDR3: CASSFNIAGGGNEQFF. The CDR3 region has the DNA TGTGCCAGCAGTTTCAACATAGCGGGGGGAGGCAATGAGCAGTTCTTC.

There are a few counts of this clonotype. The gene calls are TRBV4-2 and TRBJ2-5; 10 bases are shared with TRBD2. V trimming: 4 bases; J trimming: 3 bases; junction bases outside the gene matches: 14. The length of the CDR3 is 18 residues. CDR1 and CDR2 from the germline V gene are LGHNA and YNFKEQ. The CDR3 DNA reads TGTGCCAGCAGCCCACCGACCCTGGGACTAGCGAGGAAAGAGACCCAGTACTTC. This encodes CASSPPTLGLARKETQYF.

This clonotype was counted only a few times. The V call is TRBV20-1, the J call TRBJ2-1; the match to TRBD2 covers 8 bases. Germline trimming cut 5 bases from V and 10 bases from J; bases unmatched to any gene: 10. Germline V gene data show CDR1 as DFQATT and CDR2 as SNEGSKA (reference sequence). The CDR3 length is 13 residues. For the CDR3, the DNA is TGCAGTGCTTCACGGACTAGCTCGGTGGAGCAGTTCTTC. Its protein is CSASRTSSVEQFF.

This clonotype was observed a few times. This chain joins TRBV6-6 and TRBJ2-2; D is undetermined. Germline CDR1 and CDR2: MNHNY and SVGAGI (reference sequence). V dropped 8 bases and J dropped 4 bases, with 8 bases sitting between them. The CDR3 loop spans 12 amino acids. As DNA, the CDR3 is TGTGCCAGCCGCGGTTCCACCGGGGAGCTGTTTTTT. It codes for CASRGSTGELFF.

This clonotype was detected only a few times. A read error may explain this, as a much larger clone is one base away. The chain couples TRBV27 to TRBJ2-5; D not certain. V lost 2 bases and J 5 bases, leaving 9 bases between the germline ends. Germline CDR1 is MNHEY and CDR2 is SMNVEV (reference sequence). The CDR3 is 13 residues long. CDR3 DNA: TGTGCCAGCAGTTTAACCCGGGCGGAGACCCAGTACTTC. Its translation is CASSLTRAETQYF.